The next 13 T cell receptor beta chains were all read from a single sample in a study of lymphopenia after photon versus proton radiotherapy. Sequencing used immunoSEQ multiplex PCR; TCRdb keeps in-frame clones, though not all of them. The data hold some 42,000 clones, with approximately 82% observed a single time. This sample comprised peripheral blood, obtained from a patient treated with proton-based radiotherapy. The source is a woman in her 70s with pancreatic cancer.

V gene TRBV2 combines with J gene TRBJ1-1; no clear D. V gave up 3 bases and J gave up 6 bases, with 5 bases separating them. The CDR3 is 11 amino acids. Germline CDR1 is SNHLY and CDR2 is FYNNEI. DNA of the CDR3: TGTGCCAGCAGTGACAGCGCTGAAGCTTTCTTT. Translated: CASSDSAEAFF.

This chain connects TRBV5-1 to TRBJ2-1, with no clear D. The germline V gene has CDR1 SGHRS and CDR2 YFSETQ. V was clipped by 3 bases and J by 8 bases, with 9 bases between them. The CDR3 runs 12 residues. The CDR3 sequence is CASSSVGDEQFF. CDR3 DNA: TGCGCCAGCAGCTCAGTGGGCGATGAGCAGTTCTTC. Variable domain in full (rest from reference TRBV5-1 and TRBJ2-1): KAGVTQTPRYLIKTRGQQVTLSCSPISGHRSVSWYQQTPGQGLQFLFEYFSETQRNKGNFPGRFSGRQFSNSRSEMNVSTLELGDSALYLCASSSVGDEQFFGPGTRLTVL.

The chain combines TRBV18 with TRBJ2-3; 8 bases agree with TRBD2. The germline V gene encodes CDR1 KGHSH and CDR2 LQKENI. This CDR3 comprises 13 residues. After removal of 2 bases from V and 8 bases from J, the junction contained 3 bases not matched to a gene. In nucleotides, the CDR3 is TGTGCCAGCTCACCAATGAGCGGGGGTACGCAGTATTTT. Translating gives CASSPMSGGTQYF.

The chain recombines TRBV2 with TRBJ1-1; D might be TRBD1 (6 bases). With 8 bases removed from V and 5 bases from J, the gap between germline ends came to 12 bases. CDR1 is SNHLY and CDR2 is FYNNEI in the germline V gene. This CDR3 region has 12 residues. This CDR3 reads CASQQGGTEAFF. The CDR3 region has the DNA TGTGCCAGCCAACAGGGAGGGACTGAAGCTTTCTTT.

Here the CDR3 reads CASGGWDEQFF. The CDR3 DNA reads TGCGCCAGCGGGGGGTGGGATGAGCAGTTCTTC. This chain links TRBV10-2 with TRBJ2-1; TRBD2 is a possible D gene (6 bases). The CDR3 runs to 11 residues. Germline V gene data show CDR1 as WSHSY and CDR2 as SAAADI. V was pared by 8 bases and J by 8 bases, with 10 bases between.

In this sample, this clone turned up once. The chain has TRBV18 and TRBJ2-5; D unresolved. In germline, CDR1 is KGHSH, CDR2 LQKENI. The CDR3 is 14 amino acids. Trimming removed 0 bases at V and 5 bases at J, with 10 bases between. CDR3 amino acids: CASSPPVLGETQYF. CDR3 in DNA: TGTGCCAGCTCACCACCGGTCTTAGGGGAGACCCAGTACTTC.

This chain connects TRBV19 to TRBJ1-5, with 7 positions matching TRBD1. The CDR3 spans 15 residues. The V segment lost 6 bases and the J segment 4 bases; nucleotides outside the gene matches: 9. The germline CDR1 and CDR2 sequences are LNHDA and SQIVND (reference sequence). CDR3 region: CASREVQGGNQPQHF. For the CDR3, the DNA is TGTGCCAGTAGGGAGGTCCAGGGGGGAAATCAGCCCCAGCATTTT.

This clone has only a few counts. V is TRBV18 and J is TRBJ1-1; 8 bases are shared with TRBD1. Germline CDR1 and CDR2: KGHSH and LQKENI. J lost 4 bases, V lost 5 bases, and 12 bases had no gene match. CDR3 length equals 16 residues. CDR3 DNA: TGTGCCAGCTCAAGCTCGACAGGGGCGGGGAGCACTGAAGCTTTCTTT. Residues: CASSSSTGAGSTEAFF.

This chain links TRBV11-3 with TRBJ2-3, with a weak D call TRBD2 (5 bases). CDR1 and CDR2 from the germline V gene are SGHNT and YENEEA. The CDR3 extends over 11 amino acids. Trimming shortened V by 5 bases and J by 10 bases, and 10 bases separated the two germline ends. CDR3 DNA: TGTGCCAGCAGCCACGAGGGAGCGCAGTATTTT. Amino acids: CASSHEGAQYF.

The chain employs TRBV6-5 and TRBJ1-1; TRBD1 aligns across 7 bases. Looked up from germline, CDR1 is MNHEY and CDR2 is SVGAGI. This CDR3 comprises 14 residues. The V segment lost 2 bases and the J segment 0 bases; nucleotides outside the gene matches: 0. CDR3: CASSYDRVNTEAFF. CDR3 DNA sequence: TGTGCCAGCAGTTACGACAGGGTGAACACTGAAGCTTTCTTT.

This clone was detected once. In DNA, the CDR3 is TGTGCCAGCAGTTTAGGCGGGAGGGCCAATGAGCAGTTCTTC. This sequence encodes CASSLGGRANEQFF. The V call is TRBV28, the J call TRBJ2-1; 9 nucleotides agree with TRBD2. This CDR3 is 14 amino acids long. J was trimmed by 6 bases and V by 2 bases; bases with no gene match: 2. Germline V gene sequence: CDR1 MDHEN, CDR2 SYDVKM. Filled out from reference TRBV28 and TRBJ2-1, the complete variable domain reads DVKVTQSSRYLVKRTGEKVFLECVQDMDHENMFWYRQDPGLGLRLIYFSYDVKMKEKGDIPEGYSVSREKKERFSLILESASTNQTSMYLCASSLGGRANEQFFGPGTRLTVL.

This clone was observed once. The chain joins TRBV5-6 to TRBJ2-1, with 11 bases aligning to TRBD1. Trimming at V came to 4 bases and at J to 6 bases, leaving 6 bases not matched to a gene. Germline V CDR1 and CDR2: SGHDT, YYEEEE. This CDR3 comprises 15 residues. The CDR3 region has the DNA TGTGCCAGCAGCGCGGACAGGGGGCTTTTCAATGAGCAGTTCTTC. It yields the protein CASSADRGLFNEQFF.

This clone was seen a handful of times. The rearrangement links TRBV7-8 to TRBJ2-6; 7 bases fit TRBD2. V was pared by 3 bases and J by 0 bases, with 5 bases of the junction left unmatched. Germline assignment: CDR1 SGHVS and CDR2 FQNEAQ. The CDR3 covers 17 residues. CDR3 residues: CASSFSSGVSGANVLTF. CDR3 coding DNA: TGTGCCAGCAGCTTTTCTAGCGGTGTCTCTGGGGCCAACGTCCTGACTTTC.